The clone carrying this T cell receptor (beta chain) was seen once. Its target is not known. CTLA-4 blockade using ipilimumab, together with focal radiation, was received by patients with chemo-refractory metastatic non-small-cell lung cancer. These data are taken from a study of radiotherapy plus CTLA-4 blockade in lung cancer. At the level of the study: Of all patients, 15% to 20% responded objectively and about 30% showed disease control. Study outcomes and limitations: Reports identified early blood T cell clone dynamics, with interferon-beta, as the best response predictor. Blood-borne expansion of tumor-derived TCR clones followed radiotherapy plus ipilimumab.

Germline V CDR1 and CDR2: SGHVS, FQNEAQ. Between the trimmed V and J ends, which lost 5 bases and 3 bases, there was a span of 8 bases. This CDR3 is built from 12 residues. The repertoire was sequenced with immunoSEQ multiplex PCR; TCRdb's copy has only in-frame clones and lacks some. The top ten clones hold roughly 6.9% of a sample with some 110,000 clones, 80% to 90% of them seen once. The V gene is TRBV7-8, the J gene TRBJ2-7; no clear D. Sequencing used peripheral blood, obtained from a patient treated with radiotherapy plus ipilimumab. This receptor was identified in a human donor with non-small cell lung cancer that progressed on radiotherapy plus ipilimumab. Here the CDR3 reads CASSLTSYEQYF. The DNA for the CDR3 is TGTGCCAGCAGCCTTACAAGCTACGAGCAGTACTTC.